This is a list of T cell receptor beta chains from one sample in a study of blood T cell repertoires in COVID-19. Some clones are missing from TCRdb's copy, which holds only in-frame ones; the method was immunoSEQ multiplex PCR. In the table there are fewer than 300,000 clones, approximately 82% of which are singletons. Sequenced material: peripheral blood. The receptor source for this set is a man of 80 years or more with acute or convalescent COVID-19. The CDR3 runs from the conserved cysteine through the conserved F or W. The size field is filled for only some rows; it gives once, few, many or a size class.

size | V | CDR3
. | TRBV10-2 | CASSSLAGGTSGANVLTF
few | TRBV19 | CASEGQFGTQYF
. | TRBV15 | CATSATGGLFYGYTF
. | TRBV6-1 | CASSEGPGGVYGYTF
. | TRBV5-6 | CASSFYSRQAEGETQYF
. | TRBV7-8 | CASSPDGANEKLFF
. | TRBV5-1 | CASSLGTSGVYEQYF
. | TRBV10-3 | CAISESGGTDNQPQHF
few | TRBV27 | CASGLGARARDTQYF
once | TRBV30 | CAWGLYGYTF
many | TRBV7-8 | CASSLMDSAYEQYF
once | TRBV6-1 | CASSEMGRTGLYEQYF
. | TRBV6-4 | CASSEGGRNEQYF
. | TRBV11-2 | CASSLARTAQETQYF
. | TRBV11-2 | CASSLFGTIYNEQFF
. | TRBV10-2 | CASSQTSGSWDTQYF
once | TRBV6-4 | CASSPGLAADTQYF
. | TRBV6-5 | CASRLREYQLGYTF
once | TRBV14 | CASSSRQRHEAFF
. | TRBV30 | CAWSVNWGTGVGSQPQHF